The clone carrying this T cell receptor beta chain has at least ten counts. From the 5' RACE reads, TCRdb called clonotypes with MiXCR, one entry per CDR3 protein. Among more than 100,000 distinct CDR3 sequences listed, over 15% were seen once. This sample was taken from a study of T-cell memory formation after mild COVID-19. The length of the CDR3 is 15 residues. Germline loops: CDR1 SGHNT, CDR2 YYREEE (reference sequence). V was shortened by 0 bases and J by 6 bases, with 14 bases between the two germline ends. The source of this sequence is a man aged 18 to 29 who had mild COVID-19 (a few samples of this study predate the infection). Cell type and time point are not known. Sample: PBMCs or a T cell subset sorted from them (not recorded which). The rearrangement joins TRBV5-4 to TRBJ2-3; D gene unclear. Here the CDR3 reads CASSLEAYTWDTQYF. CDR3 nucleotides: TGTGCCAGCAGCTTGGAGGCCTATACGTGGGATACGCAGTATTTT.